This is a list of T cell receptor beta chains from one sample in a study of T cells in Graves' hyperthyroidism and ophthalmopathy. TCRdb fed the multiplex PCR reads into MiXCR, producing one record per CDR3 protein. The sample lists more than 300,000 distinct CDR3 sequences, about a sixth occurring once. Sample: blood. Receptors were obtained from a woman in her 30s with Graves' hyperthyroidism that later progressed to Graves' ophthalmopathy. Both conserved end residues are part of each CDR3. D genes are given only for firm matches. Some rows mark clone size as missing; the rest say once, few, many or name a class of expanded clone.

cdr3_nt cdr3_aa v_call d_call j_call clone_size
TGTGCCAGTAGTATGCGGGGGTCCAGAGACGAGCAGTACTTC CASSMRGSRDEQYF TRBV19 TRBD2 TRBJ2-7 many
TGTGCCAGCAGCGACGACATATCAGCTTTCTTT CASSDDISAFF TRBV5-4 . TRBJ1-1 many
TGCGCCAGCAGCTTGGCAGTGGCAGGGGATTGGCAAGAGACCCAGTACTTC CASSLAVAGDWQETQYF TRBV5-1 . TRBJ2-5 .
TGTGCCAGCAGCTTAAAACTCACAGATACGCAGTATTTT CASSLKLTDTQYF TRBV7-9 . TRBJ2-3 many
TGTGCCAGCGGGGCAAGGGGTAAATCGGAGACCCAGTACTTC CASGARGKSETQYF TRBV2 . TRBJ2-5 many
TGTGCCAGCAGCCCCGGCGAGGGCAGCCTGACTACTAACTATGGCTACACCTTC CASSPGEGSLTTNYGYTF TRBV7-9 . TRBJ1-2 .
TGTGCCGTAAGAGGAGGGAATCAGCCCCAGCATTTT CAVRGGNQPQHF TRBV6-1 . TRBJ1-5 few
TGTGCCAGCAGTTTATTGGACTCTCTCTATGGCTACACCTTC CASSLLDSLYGYTF TRBV28 . TRBJ1-2 .
TGTGCCAGCAGTGATGCGGGACAGCTGTACAATGAGCAGTTCTTC CASSDAGQLYNEQFF TRBV2 . TRBJ2-1 many
TGTGCCAGCAGTTTAAGCCCCGGACAGGGGACGCACGAGCAGTACTTC CASSLSPGQGTHEQYF TRBV27 TRBD1 TRBJ2-7 many
TGTGCCAGCAGCTCCGGGACTCCGCCCTTAGATACGCAGTATTTT CASSSGTPPLDTQYF TRBV7-6 . TRBJ2-3 many
TGTGCCTGGAGTGGTCACGGGACTTTGCCGTATTTT CAWSGHGTLPYF TRBV30 . TRBJ2-3 few
TGCGCCAGCAGCTTGAACGGCGGACAGGGGGCCGGAGGCTACACCTTC CASSLNGGQGAGGYTF TRBV5-1 TRBD1 TRBJ1-2 many
TGTGCCAGCAGTTTCCGACAGGGCGACTCAGATACGCAGTATTTT CASSFRQGDSDTQYF TRBV6-2/TRBV6-3 TRBD1 TRBJ2-3 many
TGTGCCAGCAAACACCCAGGGGGTCTCGGGACCCTCCACTTT CASKHPGGLGTLHF TRBV19 TRBD1 TRBJ1-6 many
TGTGCCAGCAGCCAAGAAAAGGGGGGATACACAGATACGCAGTATTTT CASSQEKGGYTDTQYF TRBV14 . TRBJ2-3 few
TGTGCCAGCAGTTTGCCGACAGGGAGGCAGCCCCAGCATTTT CASSLPTGRQPQHF TRBV28 TRBD1 TRBJ1-5 many
TGTGCCAGCAGCTTATCCGGGGGCGACACTGAAGCTTTCTTT CASSLSGGDTEAFF TRBV28 . TRBJ1-1 many
TGTGCCAGCCAAATCAGGGTTTCGAACACCGGGGAGCTGTTTTTT CASQIRVSNTGELFF TRBV18 . TRBJ2-2 .
TGCAGCGTTAACACCTTGGGGCGGGAGACCCAGTACTTC CSVNTLGRETQYF TRBV29-1 . TRBJ2-5 many
TGTGCCAGCAGCTTAGGTGTAGCCTTCTACAATGAGCAGTTCTTC CASSLGVAFYNEQFF TRBV7-9 . TRBJ2-1 many
TGCAGCGTTGAACCGCAGGGGTTTCAAGAGACCCAGTACTTC CSVEPQGFQETQYF TRBV29-1 . TRBJ2-5 .
TGTGCCAGCAGTTCGGCGGGAATCCAAGAGACCCAGTACTTC CASSSAGIQETQYF TRBV28 . TRBJ2-5 many
TGTGCCAGCAGGACCAGACCCAGGGCCTCTGGAAACACCATATATTTT CASRTRPRASGNTIYF TRBV12-3/TRBV12-4 . TRBJ1-3 many
TGTGCCAGCAGCTTGATAGCGGGAGTATCCTACAATGAGCAGTTCTTC CASSLIAGVSYNEQFF TRBV13 TRBD2 TRBJ2-1 many
TGTGCCAGCAGTGAACTGAACTATGGCTACACCTTC CASSELNYGYTF TRBV25-1 . TRBJ1-2 many